A selection of T cell receptor beta chains follows, all from one sample in a study of T cells in Graves' hyperthyroidism and ophthalmopathy. TCRdb analysed the multiplex PCR reads with MiXCR anew, one entry per CDR3 protein. The table lists approximately 430,000 distinct CDR3 sequences, 15% to 19% of them singletons. The specimen sequenced was blood. These receptors came from a woman under 30 with Graves' hyperthyroidism. Both conserved end residues are part of each CDR3. The D gene is left open where the match is weak. Some rows mark clone size as missing; the rest say once, few, many or name a class of expanded clone.

clone size	V gene	CDR3 length	D gene	J gene	CDR3 protein	CDR3 DNA
many	TRBV4-1	14	-	TRBJ1-4	CASSPVGTNEKLFF	TGCGCCAGCTCCCCAGTCGGAACTAATGAAAAACTGTTTTTT
many	TRBV5-1	13	-	TRBJ2-5	CASSLEFGETQYF	TGCGCCAGCAGCTTGGAGTTCGGAGAGACCCAGTACTTC
many	TRBV6-1	16	TRBD2	TRBJ2-7	CASRTSGRAREGEQYF	TGTGCCAGCAGGACTAGCGGGAGGGCCAGGGAGGGCGAGCAGTACTTC
few	TRBV20-1	14	-	TRBJ1-2	CSARAPGIDYGYTF	TGCAGTGCTAGAGCCCCGGGGATCGACTATGGCTACACCTTC
many	TRBV2	14	TRBD1	TRBJ2-3	CASSGDRGPDTQYF	TGTGCCAGCAGTGGGGACAGGGGGCCGGATACGCAGTATTTT
many	TRBV12-3/TRBV12-4	14	-	TRBJ1-1	CASSLGDGPTEAFF	TGTGCCAGCAGTTTAGGGGACGGCCCCACTGAAGCTTTCTTT
many	TRBV6-2/TRBV6-3	16	TRBD2	TRBJ2-1	CASSYSGLAGVGEQFF	TGTGCCAGCAGTTACTCGGGACTAGCGGGAGTCGGTGAGCAGTTCTTC
-	TRBV28	18	-	TRBJ2-2	CASSNLQGTRGGSGELFF	TGTGCCAGCAGCAACCTTCAGGGGACCCGAGGAGGGTCCGGGGAGCTGTTTTTT
once	TRBV6-1	12	TRBD1	TRBJ2-1	CASGQAYNEQFF	TGTGCCAGCGGACAGGCATACAATGAGCAGTTCTTC
few	TRBV11-3	16	TRBD1	TRBJ1-6	CASSLSWTGTNSPLHF	TGTGCCAGCAGCCTATCTTGGACAGGGACCAATTCACCCCTCCACTTT
many	TRBV18	13	-	TRBJ1-2	CASSKGRDYGYTF	TGTGCCAGCTCAAAGGGACGGGACTATGGCTACACCTTC
few	TRBV30	13	TRBD1	TRBJ1-2	CAWSPDRSYGYTF	TGTGCCTGGAGTCCGGACAGGAGCTATGGCTACACCTTC
few	TRBV28	14	-	TRBJ1-4	CASSKGGPGEKLFF	TGTGCCAGCAGTAAGGGGGGGCCGGGTGAAAAACTGTTTTTT
-	TRBV20-1	16	TRBD1	TRBJ1-4	CSARDNPGQGNEKLFF	TGCAGTGCTAGAGACAACCCGGGACAGGGTAATGAAAAACTGTTTTTT
many	TRBV4-1	18	TRBD2	TRBJ2-3	CASSHPLSGGAPMTTQYF	TGCGCCAGCAGCCACCCGCTCAGCGGGGGGGCCCCCATGACTACGCAGTATTTT
-	TRBV10-3	15	TRBD1	TRBJ2-3	CAISVAGGSTDTQYF	TGTGCCATCAGTGTGGCAGGGGGTAGCACAGATACGCAGTATTTT
-	TRBV4-2	14	TRBD2	TRBJ2-7	CASSPTSVSYEQYF	TGTGCCAGCAGCCCGACTAGCGTCTCCTACGAGCAGTACTTC
-	TRBV3-1	16	TRBD2	TRBJ2-7	CASSQVGLAGPYEQYF	TGTGCCAGCAGCCAAGTGGGACTAGCGGGCCCCTACGAGCAGTACTTC
many	TRBV5-1	16	TRBD1	TRBJ2-5	CASSLGQPLIQETQYF	TGCGCCAGCAGTTTGGGACAGCCGTTAATTCAAGAGACCCAGTACTTC
-	TRBV7-8	14	-	TRBJ1-5	CASSLGGREEPQHF	TGTGCCAGCAGCTTAGGTGGGCGTGAGGAGCCCCAGCATTTT
few	TRBV12-3/TRBV12-4	15	-	TRBJ2-1	CASSLGHSSYNEQFF	TGTGCCAGCAGCCTGGGACATAGCTCCTACAATGAGCAGTTCTTC
-	TRBV20-1	14	-	TRBJ1-6	CSARALLEASPLHF	TGCAGTGCTAGAGCTCTACTAGAGGCTTCACCCCTCCACTTT
few	TRBV29-1	13	-	TRBJ1-2	CSVVHQGTYGYTF	TGCAGCGTTGTCCACCAGGGAACCTATGGCTACACCTTC
-	TRBV19	18	TRBD2	TRBJ2-2	CASSSPGLAGSVTGELFF	TGTGCCAGTAGTTCGCCGGGACTAGCGGGATCGGTCACCGGGGAGCTGTTTTTT
few	TRBV25-1	20	TRBD1	TRBJ1-4	CASSEYSLRTGESTNEKLFF	TGTGCCAGCAGTGAATATTCCCTAAGGACAGGGGAATCAACTAATGAAAAACTGTTTTTT
few	TRBV9	16	TRBD1	TRBJ2-1	CASSAPQGALYNEQFF	TGTGCCAGCAGCGCTCCCCAGGGGGCCCTCTACAATGAGCAGTTCTTC
many	TRBV20-1	13	-	TRBJ2-7	CSARKADSYEQYF	TGCAGTGCACGGAAAGCCGATTCTTACGAGCAGTACTTC
few	TRBV14	14	-	TRBJ1-2	CASSQGTFNYGYTF	TGTGCCAGCAGCCAAGGGACCTTTAACTATGGCTACACCTTC
many	TRBV9	15	-	TRBJ1-5	CASSPGGGREQPQHF	TGTGCCAGCAGTCCGGGGGGAGGGAGGGAACAGCCCCAGCATTTT
many	TRBV13	14	TRBD1	TRBJ2-7	CASRPGTGDYEQYF	TGTGCCAGCCGACCCGGGACAGGCGACTACGAGCAGTACTTC
many	TRBV5-1	15	-	TRBJ2-7	CASSLAGGLAYEQYF	TGCGCCAGCAGCTTGGCCGGGGGGCTAGCCTACGAGCAGTACTTC
many	TRBV7-3	15	TRBD1	TRBJ1-5	CASSPDRVLNQPQHF	TGTGCCAGCAGCCCCGACAGGGTCTTGAATCAGCCCCAGCATTTT
many	TRBV2	19	TRBD2	TRBJ2-1	CASSDEGLAGASSYNEQFF	TGTGCCAGCAGTGACGAGGGACTAGCGGGGGCAAGCTCCTACAATGAGCAGTTCTTC
-	TRBV13	16	-	TRBJ2-4	CASSSYRDLAKNIQYF	TGTGCCAGCAGCTCTTACAGGGACCTAGCCAAAAACATTCAGTACTTC
many	TRBV5-1	13	-	TRBJ2-5	CASRGTTQETQYF	TGCGCCAGCAGGGGGACGACCCAAGAGACCCAGTACTTC
many	TRBV29-1	13	-	TRBJ1-1	CSARDQGVTEAFF	TGCAGCGCTAGAGACCAGGGTGTGACTGAAGCTTTCTTT
many	TRBV6-4	13	-	TRBJ1-1	CASSVQSNTEAFF	TGTGCCAGCAGTGTACAGTCGAACACTGAAGCTTTCTTT
many	TRBV6-5	17	TRBD1	TRBJ1-6	CASSYSLSPGGNSPLHF	TGTGCCAGCAGTTACTCGTTAAGCCCAGGGGGGAATTCACCCCTCCACTTT
many	TRBV5-6	15	-	TRBJ2-7	CASSFAPQGPYEQYF	TGTGCCAGCAGCTTTGCCCCCCAGGGACCCTACGAGCAGTACTTC
many	TRBV5-5	15	-	TRBJ2-5	CASSLEGLHQETQYF	TGTGCCAGCAGCTTGGAGGGGCTCCACCAAGAGACCCAGTACTTC
many	TRBV3-1	15	-	TRBJ1-3	CASSHLHRQGNTIYF	TGTGCCAGCAGCCATCTTCACAGACAAGGCAACACCATATATTTT
many	TRBV5-8	14	-	TRBJ2-1	CATKGRGSHNEQFF	TGTGCCACCAAAGGCAGGGGATCCCACAATGAGCAGTTCTTC
many	TRBV12-3/TRBV12-4	15	-	TRBJ1-2	CASSFGVSTIAGYTF	TGTGCCAGCAGTTTTGGTGTATCGACGATCGCTGGCTACACCTTC
many	TRBV5-1	14	TRBD1	TRBJ1-2	CASSSGQVLSGYTF	TGCGCCAGCAGCTCAGGACAGGTCTTAAGTGGCTACACCTTC
many	TRBV6-1	15	TRBD1	TRBJ2-7	CASKTYATGSYEQYF	TGTGCCAGCAAAACGTACGCGACAGGGTCCTACGAGCAGTACTTC
-	TRBV5-1	15	TRBD1	TRBJ1-4	CASSPSPGQFEKLFF	TGCGCCAGCAGCCCTTCCCCGGGACAGTTTGAAAAACTGTTTTTT
-	TRBV6-1	14	TRBD1	TRBJ2-5	CASSDRARVETQYF	TGTGCCAGCAGCGACAGGGCCAGGGTAGAGACCCAGTACTTC
-	TRBV28	17	-	TRBJ1-5	CASSLDRTKVGNQPQHF	TGTGCCAGCAGCCTCGACAGGACAAAGGTGGGCAATCAGCCCCAGCATTTT
few	TRBV20-1	11	-	TRBJ1-1	CSAGYRTEAFF	TGCAGTGCTGGATACCGGACCGAAGCTTTCTTT
many	TRBV3-1	15	-	TRBJ2-1	CASSQGLQSYNEQFF	TGTGCCAGCAGCCAAGGGTTACAGTCCTACAATGAGCAGTTCTTC
-	TRBV2	16	TRBD1	TRBJ2-2	CASCRDRRSNTGELFF	TGTGCCAGCTGCCGGGACAGACGATCGAACACCGGGGAGCTGTTTTTT
-	TRBV5-6	17	-	TRBJ1-5	CASSPGGFGGSNQPQHF	TGTGCCAGCAGCCCCGGGGGTTTCGGGGGATCGAATCAGCCCCAGCATTTT
-	TRBV7-9	15	-	TRBJ2-1	CASSSPGASYNEQFF	TGTGCCAGCAGCTCCCCAGGGGCATCCTACAATGAGCAGTTCTTC
many	TRBV19	14	-	TRBJ2-1	CASSISWTNNEQFF	TGTGCCAGTAGTATATCTTGGACAAACAATGAGCAGTTCTTC